Detailed here is one T cell receptor beta chain. This clonotype was observed at least ten times. Its antigen is still unknown. The sample holds no much larger clone one base away, and base qualities are not on file. This record comes from a study of low-dose radiotherapy and immunotherapy resistance in tumors (dated by TCRdb to the early 2020s). Regarding the research as a whole: In Cohort 1, 0.5 Gy per fraction was delivered every 2 weeks, and a total PTV dose of 6.5 Gy was prescribed. Cohort 2 received 1 Gy per fraction every two weeks, with a total of 13 Gy over 26 weeks. Patients were given nivolumab as a 240 mg flat dose every two weeks and ipilimumab at 1 mg/kg every six weeks, with both drugs delivered intravenously. Cyclophosphamide 200 mg/m2 was given intravenously every two weeks, one day before each radiation and immunotherapy administration. Aspirin 300 mg was taken orally once daily by patients for four cycles, starting on cycle 1 day 1. The trial did not randomize participants into treatment groups. Eight patients were included in the translational analysis, namely three from the first dose cohort plus the first five from the second dose cohort.

Sequencing used an Illumina HiSeq 2500. First-strand cDNA was synthesized with Superscript III and a set of TRAV- and TRBV-specific primers, covering both TCRalpha and TCRbeta chains. TCRs were amplified with Phusion for around 18 PCR cycles using a constant-region primer together with the adapter attached to the V primers. Isolated mRNA was amplified with the MessageAmp II aRNA Amplification Kit, using a roughly 17-hour in vitro transcription at 37°C. mRNA for TCR sequencing was isolated with the Dynabeads mRNA DIRECT Purification Kit. A second 25-cycle Phusion PCR added indexed Illumina adapters, and products were purified with AMPure XP beads. As for the authors' bioinformatics: Custom Perl scripts were used to pool TCR sequences that encoded the same protein, to remove out-of-frame sequences, and to calculate the abundance of each clonotype. Any TCR sequence backed by just one read was left out of the analysis. Repertoire metrics included Shannon entropy, Gini index, clonality, richness, and frequency of TCRs shared between repertoires. The public reads were reanalyzed by TCRdb: fastp trimming at Q25, MiXCR alignment, in-frame beta chains only. Every entry covers one CDR3 protein and lists the most common genes and DNA from its rows. TCRdb's processing, not the authors' own work, is the source of the V and J calls. This sample is represented by tens of thousands of distinct CDR3 sequences; 15% to 20% of them were singletons. The ten biggest clones cover approximately 1.3% of the sample.

From a lookup of the germline V gene (reference sequence), CDR1 and CDR2 are LGHDT and YNNKEL. Taken from cysteine to phenylalanine, the CDR3 has 18 residues. Kept here is only the CDR3 DNA, which spans 54 bases and is read in frame from base 1. Trimming removed 4 bases from V and 6 bases from J; the gene matches leave 11 bases unexplained. Sample time point, as interpreted from the label and publication: after trial treatment. The treatment or condition label on this specimen signifies: LDRT plus nivolumab, ipilimumab, low-dose cyclophosphamide and aspirin (RACIN trial). The donors took part in RACIN, a single-arm, phase I, dose-escalation trial that combined nivolumab, ipilimumab, aspirin, low-dose cyclophosphamide and low-dose radiotherapy. Patients were eligible if they had advanced solid tumors that were TIL-negative.

This chain joins TRBV3-1 to TRBJ2-1, with 14 middle bases fitting TRBD2. The receptor's source is a male donor with prostate cancer. The sequenced sample was PBMCs, obtained after low-dose radiotherapy plus immunotherapy. The bases read TGTGCCAGCAGCCCCGCCCGTAGACTAGCGGGAGGGGCCAATGAGCAGTTCTTC. Protein translation: CASSPARRLAGGANEQFF.